A selection of T cell receptor beta chains follows, all from one sample in a study of shared T cell receptors in the human thymus. Clones were sequenced by immunoSEQ multiplex PCR, and TCRdb holds only the in-frame ones, with some missing. The sample contains 630,000 or so clones, about 90% of which appear only once. The sample was also linked to a second study, of human thymus T cells.

Material for sequencing was thymocytes. Receptors originate from a boy under three years old with a congenital heart defect. Both conserved end residues are part of each CDR3. The order of the fields is clone size, J gene, V gene, D gene, CDR3 DNA, CDR3 protein. The D gene is left open where the match is weak. Clone size is stated in some rows and not others, as once, few, many or a class when expanded.

once	TRBJ1-5	TRBV4-3	.	TGCGCCAGCAGCCAAGATCGAAGCCAGGAGGGTAGCAATCAGCCCCAGCATTTT	CASSQDRSQEGSNQPQHF
few	TRBJ1-1	TRBV18	.	TGTGCCAGCTCACCACCCCCCAAAGGGGACACTGAAGCTTTCTTT	CASSPPPKGDTEAFF
.	TRBJ2-5	TRBV18	.	TGTGCCAGCTCTCGCACAGGGAGTGCAGAGACCCAGTACTTC	CASSRTGSAETQYF
.	TRBJ2-2	TRBV5-1	.	TGCGCCAGCAGCTTGGTGCGGACACCGAACACCGGGGAGCTGTTTTTT	CASSLVRTPNTGELFF
.	TRBJ1-2	TRBV28	.	TGTGCCAGCAGTTCCGACAGGGGCTACACCTTC	CASSSDRGYTF
.	TRBJ2-7	TRBV28	.	TGTGCCAGCAGTGCCAATACCGGAGACAGGCCGGACGAGCAGTACTTC	CASSANTGDRPDEQYF
.	TRBJ1-2	TRBV15	.	TGTGCCACCAGCTTTGATGGGGAGTTAGCTAACTATGGCTACACCTTC	CATSFDGELANYGYTF
.	TRBJ2-7	TRBV7-8	TRBD2	TGTGCCAGCAGCTTAATGGCGGGAGAGTTTTACGAGCAGTACTTC	CASSLMAGEFYEQYF
.	TRBJ2-3	TRBV11-2	TRBD2	TGTGCCAGCAGCTTAGGGAGCGGGGGGGCAGAAGATACGCAGTATTTT	CASSLGSGGAEDTQYF
.	TRBJ1-5	TRBV28	.	TGTGCCAGCAGTCTGGAACAGGGTAGGGCTCAGCCCCAGCATTTT	CASSLEQGRAQPQHF
few	TRBJ1-6	TRBV28	.	TGTGCCAGCAGTTTAAGTCGCAGGGGTAATTCACCCCTCCACTTT	CASSLSRRGNSPLHF
few	TRBJ2-7	TRBV5-6	TRBD1	TGTGCCAGCAGCTTGGAAACGACAGGGACCTACGAGCAGTACTTC	CASSLETTGTYEQYF
.	TRBJ1-2	TRBV28	.	TGTGCCAGCAGTCCCTTGTGGGGCCAGCCTATAACCGGCTATGGCTACACCTTC	CASSPLWGQPITGYGYTF
.	TRBJ2-5	TRBV29-1	TRBD2	TGCAGCGTTGAACGACTAGCCCCCCTGGGGGAGACCCAGTACTTC	CSVERLAPLGETQYF
few	TRBJ1-5	TRBV4-1	.	TGCGCCAGCAGCCAAAAGCACCAACGGGACTCTAATCAGCCCCAGCATTTT	CASSQKHQRDSNQPQHF
.	TRBJ2-1	TRBV20-1	.	TGCACCTACTCCGGGACATCCGAGCAGTTCTTC	CTYSGTSEQFF
.	TRBJ1-2	TRBV5-1	.	TGCGCCAGCAGCTTACGACCATCAGGGGACTATGGCTACACCTTC	CASSLRPSGDYGYTF
.	TRBJ2-1	TRBV9	TRBD2	TGTGCCAGCAGCGTAGCTCTCGGGACTAGAAACAATGAACAGTTCTTC	CASSVALGTRNNEQFF
once	TRBJ1-5	TRBV12-5	TRBD1	TGTGCTAGTGGTTTAGTGACAGGGGATCAGCCCCAGCATTTT	CASGLVTGDQPQHF
.	TRBJ1-2	TRBV5-1	.	TGCGCCAGCAGCTTGGAACCTAACAGGGTCGCGGCCCATGGCTACACCTTC	CASSLEPNRVAAHGYTF
.	TRBJ2-1	TRBV2	.	TGTGCCAGCAGGGACTACAGCTCCTACAATGAGCAGTTCTTC	CASRDYSSYNEQFF
.	TRBJ2-7	TRBV27	TRBD2	TGTGCCAGCAGTTCACCGACTAGCGGGAGCAGGGAGCAGTACTTC	CASSSPTSGSREQYF
.	TRBJ1-4	TRBV19	.	TGTGCCAGTAAGGGGAGTACGAGGGGGTCGGGGGAAAAACTGTTTTTT	CASKGSTRGSGEKLFF
.	TRBJ2-4	TRBV4-3	.	TGCGCCAGCAGCCAAATCTTCCCCTTGTCGGCCAAAAACATTCAGTACTTC	CASSQIFPLSAKNIQYF
.	TRBJ2-7	TRBV11-2	TRBD1	TGTGCCAGCAGCTTCACAGGGGGAAGCGAGCAGTACTTC	CASSFTGGSEQYF
.	TRBJ1-5	TRBV19	.	TGTGCCAGTAGTATGTCAGGAAATCAGCCCCAGCATTTT	CASSMSGNQPQHF
once	TRBJ2-3	TRBV5-1	TRBD1	TGCGCCAGCAGCTCTAGAGGGACAGAGAGCACAGATACGCAGTATTTT	CASSSRGTESTDTQYF
.	TRBJ2-1	TRBV5-6	.	TGTGCCAGCAGCTTGGCAGGGTTCAGTGAGCAGTTCTTC	CASSLAGFSEQFF
.	TRBJ2-6	TRBV5-6	TRBD2	TGTGCCAGCAGCGCTAGGCTAGCGGGAGGGCCTCAGGTGGCCAACGTCCTGACTTTC	CASSARLAGGPQVANVLTF
.	TRBJ2-6	TRBV19	.	TGTGCCAGTACAATTCGGGGAACTGGGGCCAACGTCCTGACTTTC	CASTIRGTGANVLTF
.	TRBJ1-5	TRBV18	TRBD1	TGTGCCAGCTCACTTTCCGACAGGGTAGACCAGCCCCAGCATTTT	CASSLSDRVDQPQHF
.	TRBJ2-5	TRBV6-1	TRBD1	TGTGCCAGCAGTAATACCGGGACAGGGGTGGAGACCCAGTACTTC	CASSNTGTGVETQYF
.	TRBJ1-5	TRBV7-2	.	TGTGCCAGCAGCCCGTCCAGTAGACAGCTACCCAATCAGCCCCAGCATTTT	CASSPSSRQLPNQPQHF
.	TRBJ2-1	TRBV4-1	TRBD1	TGCGCCAGCAGCCAAGATGGGGGCGGGACAGGGCCCTACAATGAGCAGTTCTTC	CASSQDGGGTGPYNEQFF
once	TRBJ2-3	TRBV7-2	TRBD2	TGTGCCAGCCCCCGGGAGGGGACAGATACGCAGTATTTT	CASPREGTDTQYF
.	TRBJ2-5	TRBV2	TRBD2	TGTGCCAGCTTAGGGAGCGGGGGGTACGAGACCCAGTACTTC	CASLGSGGYETQYF
.	TRBJ2-3	TRBV15	.	TGTGCCACCAGCACCAATACGGGGAGAGGACCAGATACGCAGTATTTT	CATSTNTGRGPDTQYF
.	TRBJ1-1	TRBV6-1	TRBD1	TGTGCCAGCAGTGCCTCGGACAGGGGGAACACTGAAGCTTTCTTT	CASSASDRGNTEAFF
once	TRBJ2-5	TRBV4-3	TRBD2	TGCGCCAGCAGCCAAGACGAGCGGGAGCGCCAAGAGACCCAGTACTTC	CASSQDERERQETQYF
.	TRBJ2-3	TRBV15	.	TGTGCCACCAGCAGAGATCTTCAGGGCACAGATACGCAGTATTTT	CATSRDLQGTDTQYF
.	TRBJ1-1	TRBV19	.	TGTGCCAGTAGTATTGGGGGGGATAGGAACACTGAAGCTTTCTTT	CASSIGGDRNTEAFF
.	TRBJ2-3	TRBV5-1	.	TGCGCCAGCAGCCCCTTGGTGGAGTGGCAGGGTACTGGAAACACAGATACGCAGTATTTT	CASSPLVEWQGTGNTDTQYF